Below, 8 T cell receptor beta chains from the same sample are listed, as sequenced in a study of blood T cell repertoires in COVID-19. Using immunoSEQ multiplex PCR, the repertoire was profiled, and TCRdb retains in-frame clones only, with some absent. The sample includes some 60,000 clones, approximately 80% of them seen just once. The material sequenced was peripheral blood. These receptors were taken from a man aged 45-65 years with COVID-19, enrolled during active disease.

The rearrangement uses TRBV5-1 and TRBJ2-1, with TRBD1 as a possible D gene (5 bases). Trimming pared 0 bases from V and 3 bases from J, leaving 7 bases between. This CDR3 has 14 residues. Per germline, CDR1 SGHRS and CDR2 YFSETQ. This CDR3 is CASSLGQIYNEQFF. Here the CDR3 DNA reads TGCGCCAGCAGCTTGGGACAGATCTACAATGAGCAGTTCTTC.

This sequence joins TRBV18 and TRBJ1-1; the match to TRBD1 covers 8 bases. The germline V gene has CDR1 KGHSH and CDR2 LQKENI. V lost 5 bases to trimming and J lost 3 bases; unmatched junction nucleotides: 20. This CDR3 has 19 amino acids. For the CDR3, the DNA is TGTGCCAGCTCAACCAGAGGACAGGGCGATGGGCAGGCGGACACTGAAGCTTTCTTT. This encodes CASSTRGQGDGQADTEAFF.

The CDR3 nucleotides are TGTGCCAGCAGCGAGACTAGCGGGAGTCGGGGTGAGCAGTTCTTC. It codes for CASSETSGSRGEQFF. This chain uses TRBV14 with TRBJ2-1; TRBD2 matches 12 bases. Germline V gene sequence: CDR1 SGHDN, CDR2 FVKESK. Trimming at V came to 5 bases and at J to 9 bases, leaving 8 bases not matched to a gene. The CDR3 loop spans 15 amino acids.

This sequence joins TRBV7-8 and TRBJ2-7; D gene unclear. Deletions cut 0 bases from V and 2 bases from J, with 5 bases between. The CDR3 is made up of 13 amino acids. Germline lookup yields CDR1 SGHVS and CDR2 FQNEAQ. The CDR3 sequence: CASSLATAYEQYF. CDR3 coding DNA: TGTGCCAGCAGCTTAGCCACTGCCTACGAGCAGTACTTC.

In this sample, this clone turned up a few times. The chain combines TRBV5-1 with TRBJ2-3; tentative D call: TRBD2 (5 bases). The V end was cut by 1 base, the J end by 5 bases, with 11 bases between. The CDR3 contains 14 residues. Germline V gene sequence: CDR1 SGHRS, CDR2 YFSETQ. The CDR3 region has the DNA TGCGCCAGCAGCTTGTCCGGAGGAGTAGATACGCAGTATTTT. Its protein product is CASSLSGGVDTQYF.

The chain is built from TRBV11-2 and TRBJ2-7; unclear D gene. Trimming took off 1 base at V and 4 bases at J, with 11 bases between the two ends. CDR1 and CDR2 from the germline V gene are SGHAT and FQNNGV. This CDR3 region has 14 residues. CDR3 protein: CASSLGLAVYEQYF. The CDR3 region has the DNA TGTGCCAGCAGCTTAGGTCTGGCAGTTTACGAGCAGTACTTC.

The chain couples TRBV28 to TRBJ2-7, with D maybe TRBD2 (5 bases). Trimming took off 2 bases at V and 1 base at J, with 12 bases between the two ends. The V gene's germline CDR1 is MDHEN and CDR2 SYDVKM. The CDR3 sequence is 15 residues long. The CDR3 loop is CASSLPSGSSYEQYF. In DNA form, the CDR3 reads TGTGCCAGCAGTTTACCAAGTGGGAGTTCCTACGAGCAGTACTTC. Supplemented by reference TRBV28 and TRBJ2-7, the full variable domain reads DVKVTQSSRYLVKRTGEKVFLECVQDMDHENMFWYRQDPGLGLRLIYFSYDVKMKEKGDIPEGYSVSREKKERFSLILESASTNQTSMYLCASSLPSGSSYEQYFGPGTRLTVT.

The chain couples TRBV18 to TRBJ2-4, with 8 positions matching TRBD2. The CDR3 has 14 residues. Looked up from germline, CDR1 is KGHSH and CDR2 is LQKENI. The V and J ends lost 3 bases and 9 bases, in that order; junction bases with no gene match: 7. CDR3 in DNA: TGTGCCAGCTCACCTGGGACTAGTGCGGGCATTCAGTACTTC. Its translation is CASSPGTSAGIQYF.